The TCR beta chain described here comes from a study of blood T cell repertoires in COVID-19. Across the whole study: Sites in the United States, Italy and Spain provided acute and convalescent COVID-19 samples.

Participants, about 18 to 95 years old, spanned more than 20 US areas. Which cohort a participant joined came from the clinical history participants gave. The CDR3 covers 13 residues. Germline CDR1 is LNHDA and CDR2 is SQIVND (reference sequence). V lost 3 bases to trimming and J lost 4 bases, with 9 bases between them. Clones were sequenced by immunoSEQ multiplex PCR, and TCRdb holds only the in-frame ones, with some missing. The sample includes fewer than 250,000 clones, 85% to 90% of them seen just once. The sample was PBMCs or T cells enriched from blood (not recorded which). The receptor comes from a woman in her thirties or forties in a cohort exposed to, infected with or recovered from COVID-19 (not recorded which). The V gene is TRBV19, the J gene TRBJ1-1; D might be TRBD1 (6 bases). CDR3 DNA sequence: TGTGCCAGTAGTATGGGAGGGGGCACTGAAGCTTTCTTT. This sequence encodes CASSMGGGTEAFF.